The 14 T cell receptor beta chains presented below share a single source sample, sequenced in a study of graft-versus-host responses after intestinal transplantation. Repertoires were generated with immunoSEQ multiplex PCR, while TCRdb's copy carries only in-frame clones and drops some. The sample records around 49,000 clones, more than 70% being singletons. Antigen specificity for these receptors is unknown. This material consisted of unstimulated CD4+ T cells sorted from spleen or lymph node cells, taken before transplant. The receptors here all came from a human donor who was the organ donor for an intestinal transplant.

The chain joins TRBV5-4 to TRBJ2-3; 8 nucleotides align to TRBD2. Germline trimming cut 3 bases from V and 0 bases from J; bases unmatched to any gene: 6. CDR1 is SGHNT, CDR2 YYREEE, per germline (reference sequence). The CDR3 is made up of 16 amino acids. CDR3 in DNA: TGTGCCAGCAGCTGGGACGGGAGGGCTAGCACAGATACGCAGTATTTT. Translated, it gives CASSWDGRASTDTQYF.

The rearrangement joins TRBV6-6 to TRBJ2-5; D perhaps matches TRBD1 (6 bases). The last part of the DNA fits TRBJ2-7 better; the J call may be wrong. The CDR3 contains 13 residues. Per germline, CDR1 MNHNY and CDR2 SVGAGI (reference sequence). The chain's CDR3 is CASRGAEWYEQYF. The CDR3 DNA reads TGTGCCAGCAGGGGGGCCGAGTGGTACGAGCAGTACTTC.

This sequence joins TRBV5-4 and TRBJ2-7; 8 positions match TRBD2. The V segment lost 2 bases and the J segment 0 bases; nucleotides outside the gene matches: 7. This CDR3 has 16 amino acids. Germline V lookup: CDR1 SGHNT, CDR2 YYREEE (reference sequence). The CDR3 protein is CASSLGLAGLSYEQYF. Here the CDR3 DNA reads TGTGCCAGCAGCTTAGGGCTAGCGGGCCTCTCCTACGAGCAGTACTTC.

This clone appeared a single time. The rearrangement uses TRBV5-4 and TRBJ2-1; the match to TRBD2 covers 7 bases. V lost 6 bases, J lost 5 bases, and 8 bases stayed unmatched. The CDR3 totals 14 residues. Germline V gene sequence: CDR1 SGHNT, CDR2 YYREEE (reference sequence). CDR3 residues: CASTPGLDDNEQFF. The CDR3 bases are TGTGCCAGCACCCCAGGACTAGATGACAATGAGCAGTTCTTC.

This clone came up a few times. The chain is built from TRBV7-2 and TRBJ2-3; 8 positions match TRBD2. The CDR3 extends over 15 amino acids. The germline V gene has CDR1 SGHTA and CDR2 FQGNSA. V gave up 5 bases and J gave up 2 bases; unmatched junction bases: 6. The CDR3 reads CASSQGTRFTDTQYF. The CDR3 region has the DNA TGTGCCAGCAGCCAGGGGACTAGATTCACAGATACGCAGTATTTT.

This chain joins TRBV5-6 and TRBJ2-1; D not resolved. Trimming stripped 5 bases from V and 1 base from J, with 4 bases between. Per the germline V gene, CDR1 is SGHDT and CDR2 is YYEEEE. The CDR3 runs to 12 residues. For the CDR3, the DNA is TGTGCCAGCAGATATTCCTACAATGAGCAGTTCTTC. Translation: CASRYSYNEQFF.

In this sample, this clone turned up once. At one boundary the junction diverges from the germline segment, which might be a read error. CDR3 protein: CANSLGPSGSTTDTQYF. Here the CDR3 DNA reads TGCGCCAACAGCTTGGGGCCTAGCGGGAGTACTACAGATACGCAGTATTTT. The rearrangement uses TRBV5-1 and TRBJ2-3; 10 bases match TRBD2. Looked up from germline, CDR1 is SGHRS and CDR2 is YFSETQ. CDR3 length equals 17 residues.

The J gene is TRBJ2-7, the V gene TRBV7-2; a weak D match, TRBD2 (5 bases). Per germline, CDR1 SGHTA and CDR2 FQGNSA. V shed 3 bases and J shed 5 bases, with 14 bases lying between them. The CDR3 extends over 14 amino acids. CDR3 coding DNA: TGTGCCAGCAGCTTCGGCCGAGGGCGCAACGAGCAGTACTTC. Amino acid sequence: CASSFGRGRNEQYF. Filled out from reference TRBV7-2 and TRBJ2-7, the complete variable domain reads GAGVSQSPSNKVTEKGKDVELRCDPISGHTALYWYRQSLGQGLEFLIYFQGNSAPDKSGLPSDRFSAERTGGSVSTLTIQRTQQEDSAVYLCASSFGRGRNEQYFGPGTRLTVT.

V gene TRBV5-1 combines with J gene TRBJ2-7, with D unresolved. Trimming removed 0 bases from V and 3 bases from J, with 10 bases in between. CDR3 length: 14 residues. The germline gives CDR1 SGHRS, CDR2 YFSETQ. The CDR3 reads CASSLDAHLYEQYF. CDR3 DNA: TGCGCCAGCAGCTTGGATGCACACCTCTACGAGCAGTACTTC.

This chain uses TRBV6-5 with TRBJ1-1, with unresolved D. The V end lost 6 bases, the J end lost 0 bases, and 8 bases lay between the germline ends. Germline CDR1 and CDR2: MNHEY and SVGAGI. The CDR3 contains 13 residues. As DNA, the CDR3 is TGTGCCAGCAGCCGTGACATGAACACTGAAGCTTTCTTT. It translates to CASSRDMNTEAFF.

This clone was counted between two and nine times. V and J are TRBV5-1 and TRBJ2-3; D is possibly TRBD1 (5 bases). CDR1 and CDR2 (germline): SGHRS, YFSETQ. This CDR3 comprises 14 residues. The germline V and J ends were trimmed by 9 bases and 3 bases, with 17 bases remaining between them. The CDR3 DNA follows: TGCGCCACGACTTCCGGACACAGTACAGATACGCAGTATTTT. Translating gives CATTSGHSTDTQYF. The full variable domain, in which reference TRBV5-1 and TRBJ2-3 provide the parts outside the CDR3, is KAGVTQTPRYLIKTRGQQVTLSCSPISGHRSVSWYQQTPGQGLQFLFEYFSETQRNKGNFPGRFSGRQFSNSRSEMNVSTLELGDSALYLCATTSGHSTDTQYFGPGTRLTVL.

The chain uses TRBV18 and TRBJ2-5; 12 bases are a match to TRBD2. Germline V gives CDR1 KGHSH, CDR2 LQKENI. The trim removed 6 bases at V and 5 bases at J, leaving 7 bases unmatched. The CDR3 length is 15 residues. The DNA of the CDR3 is TGTGCCAGCTCGCGACTAGCGGGAGTCGGTGAGACCCAGTACTTC. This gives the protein CASSRLAGVGETQYF.

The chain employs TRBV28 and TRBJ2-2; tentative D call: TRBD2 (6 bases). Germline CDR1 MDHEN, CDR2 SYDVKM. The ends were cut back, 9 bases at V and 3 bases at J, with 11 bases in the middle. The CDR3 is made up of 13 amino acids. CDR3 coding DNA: TGTGCCAGTACCTGGGGGGACACCGGGGAGCTGTTTTTT. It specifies CASTWGDTGELFF.

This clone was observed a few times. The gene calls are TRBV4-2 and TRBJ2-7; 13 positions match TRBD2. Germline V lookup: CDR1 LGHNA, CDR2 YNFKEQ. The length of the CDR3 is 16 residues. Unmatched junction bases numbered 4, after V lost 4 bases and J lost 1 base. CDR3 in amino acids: CASSPGLAGYSYEQYF. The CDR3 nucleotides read TGTGCCAGCAGCCCGGGACTAGCGGGGTATTCCTACGAGCAGTACTTC.